This is a list of T cell receptor beta chains from one sample in a study of metastatic and nonmetastatic thyroid tumors. TCRdb ran MiXCR on the PCR reads. The sample has around 45,000 clones; around 15% are singletons. The material sequenced was blood. Receptor source: a female donor with papillary thyroid cancer or a benign thyroid nodule (not recorded which). Some clones in this sample may be carry-over from other donors' samples. Both conserved end residues are part of each CDR3. D genes are given only for firm matches. For some rows the clone size is stated as once, few or many, or as a class when expanded; others skip it.

CDR3 length	V gene	D gene	J gene	clone size	CDR3 DNA	CDR3 protein
14	TRBV5-1	-	TRBJ2-1	many	TGCGCCAGCAGCCCAACCGGATTACAAAATGAGCAGTTCTTC	CASSPTGLQNEQFF
15	TRBV2	-	TRBJ1-5	many	TGTGCCAGCAGTGAGTCCCGCCAGGAAGGTCAGCCCCAGCATTTT	CASSESRQEGQPQHF
14	TRBV11-2	-	TRBJ2-7	many	TGTGCCAGCAGCTTAGGATTCAGTTTCTACGAGCAGTACTTC	CASSLGFSFYEQYF
17	TRBV6-1	-	TRBJ1-5	-	TGTGCCAGCAGTGAATTACACAAGGTTGGGAATCGTCAGCCCCAGCATTTT	CASSELHKVGNRQPQHF
14	TRBV20-1	TRBD1	TRBJ2-7	many	TGCAGTGCTAGAGATCCAACAGGGGGTTACGAGCAGTACTTC	CSARDPTGGYEQYF
16	TRBV27	TRBD1	TRBJ2-7	few	TGTGCCAGCAGTCCAGGGATGGGGACAGGGGTCTACGAGCAGTACTTC	CASSPGMGTGVYEQYF
15	TRBV20-1	-	TRBJ2-5	many	TGCAGTGCGGAGGCCCTCGGACAGTCTCAAGAGACCCAGTACTTC	CSAEALGQSQETQYF
18	TRBV7-4	TRBD1	TRBJ1-5	-	TGTGCCAGCAGCTTAGCAGTAGACAGGGAATCCCAGAATCAGCCCCAGCATTTT	CASSLAVDRESQNQPQHF
15	TRBV11-2	TRBD1	TRBJ2-3	many	TGTGCCAGCAGCCCACAGGGGGTTGGTACAGATACGCAGTATTTT	CASSPQGVGTDTQYF
15	TRBV19	-	TRBJ1-5	-	TGTGCCAGTCTGGGGGTACAGGGAGGCAATCAGCCCCAGCATTTT	CASLGVQGGNQPQHF
15	TRBV11-2	-	TRBJ1-3	-	TGTGCCAGCAGCTTAGATCCGGGAACTGGAAACACCATATATTTT	CASSLDPGTGNTIYF
14	TRBV2	-	TRBJ2-7	few	TGTGCCAGCAGTGAAATGGCAGTCTCCTACGAGCAGTACTTC	CASSEMAVSYEQYF
14	TRBV5-5	TRBD1	TRBJ2-3	-	TGTGCCAGCACCACACAGGGGGCGGGAGATACGCAGTATTTT	CASTTQGAGDTQYF
15	TRBV27	TRBD1	TRBJ1-5	many	TGTGCCAGCAGTCCCCGGGACAGGGCAGACCAGCCCCAGCATTTT	CASSPRDRADQPQHF
15	TRBV20-1	TRBD1	TRBJ1-5	-	TGCAGTGCTAGCGACCCCGGGACAGTCAGTCAGCCCCAGCATTTT	CSASDPGTVSQPQHF
15	TRBV2	TRBD1	TRBJ2-7	many	TGTGCCAGCAGTGAAGGATGGGACAGTACCTACGAGCAGTACTTC	CASSEGWDSTYEQYF
15	TRBV27	-	TRBJ2-1	-	TGCGCCAGCATTACAAACCGGGAATGGAAGGGTGAGCAGTTCTTC	CASITNREWKGEQFF
16	TRBV24-1	TRBD1	TRBJ2-3	many	TGTGCCACCAGTGATCTGACAGGGTCCAGCACAGATACGCAGTATTTT	CATSDLTGSSTDTQYF
15	TRBV19	TRBD1	TRBJ1-5	many	TGTGCCAGTAGGGGGGGACAGGGGGGCAATCAGCCCCAGCATTTT	CASRGGQGGNQPQHF
13	TRBV5-1	-	TRBJ1-1	-	TGCGCCAGCAGCTTTCAAGATAACACTGAAGCTTTCTTT	CASSFQDNTEAFF
14	TRBV6-1	-	TRBJ1-1	many	TGTGCCAGCATTTTTCAGGGGTTGAACACTGAAGCTTTCTTT	CASIFQGLNTEAFF
14	TRBV12-3/TRBV12-4	-	TRBJ2-6	medium-sized	TGTGCCAGCAGTTCGGCTGCTGGGGCCAACGTCCTGACTTTC	CASSSAAGANVLTF
15	TRBV6-1	-	TRBJ1-2	few	TGTGCCAGCAGCGTACGGGGGGACGGACTCTATGGCTACACCTTC	CASSVRGDGLYGYTF
15	TRBV5-1	TRBD2	TRBJ2-7	-	TGCGCCAGCAGCTTGACTAGCGGGATGGCCCACGAGCAGTACTTC	CASSLTSGMAHEQYF
11	TRBV6-1	-	TRBJ2-7	many	TGTGCCAGCAGTTCTGCGGGCGAGCAGTACTTC	CASSSAGEQYF
13	TRBV28	-	TRBJ1-6	-	TGTGCCAGCAGTTTAAACTCGAGGGGACCCCTCCACTTT	CASSLNSRGPLHF
15	TRBV20-1	-	TRBJ2-7	-	TGCAGTGCTGCCGACCAGACGACTACCCAGGGTGAGCAGTACTTC	CSAADQTTTQGEQYF
15	TRBV7-2	-	TRBJ2-2	many	TGTGCCAGCAGCCCGAGGGGGGTAAGTGGCGGGGAGCTGTTTTTT	CASSPRGVSGGELFF
13	TRBV12-3/TRBV12-4	-	TRBJ2-7	-	TGTGCCAGCAGTTTAGGACATTATTACGAGCAGTACTTC	CASSLGHYYEQYF
14	TRBV12-3/TRBV12-4	-	TRBJ1-1	many	TGTGCCAGCAGCCTATCCCAGGGTGGCACTGAAGCTTTCTTT	CASSLSQGGTEAFF
15	TRBV6-4	-	TRBJ2-7	-	TGTGCCAGCAGTGACTCTCAGGTTCTAGGCAACGAGCAGTACTTC	CASSDSQVLGNEQYF